The clone carrying this T cell receptor (beta chain) showed up many times. The use of genomic DNA as template underpinned the TCR beta VDJ and CDR3 profiling. TCRdb re-called the reads with MiXCR, one entry per CDR3 protein. The data show under 200,000 distinct CDR3 sequences, 40% to 60% seen once. This CDR3 is built from 13 residues. V lost 6 bases and J 5 bases, leaving 13 bases between the germline ends. The sample belongs to a study of CD8+CD57+ T cells in acquired aplastic anemia. Whoever was chosen for sequencing had shown CD8+CD57+ cell expansion by flow cytometry. This sequence originates from a human donor with aplastic anemia. The V gene is TRBV12-3 or TRBV12-4, the J gene TRBJ2-5; no clear D. Input material: sorted CD4+, CD8+, or CD8+CD57+ T cells (not recorded which) from PBMCs. CDR3 DNA sequence: TGTGCCAGCAGCCGAATACCACTTGAGACCCAGTACTTC. Residues: CASSRIPLETQYF.